This is a list of T cell receptor beta chains from one sample in a study of Tregs in tolerant kidney transplant recipients. TCRdb's copy holds only in-frame clones and misses some; the assay was immunoSEQ multiplex PCR. The repertoire includes about 66,000 clones, roughly 92% of them detected once, and approximately 9.9% sits in the top ten. Sample: CD8+ T cells from blood, taken before the transplant. The receptors originated from a human donor who received a combined kidney and bone marrow transplant. Each CDR3 is given with its conserved first and last residue. Each record gives: D gene, V gene, CDR3 length, J gene, clone size, CDR3 protein, CDR3 DNA. A D gene is named only where the DNA matches it firmly. Expanded clones get a size class; other rows say once, few or many, or leave the size out.

d_gene: TRBD1
v_gene: TRBV4-1
len: 20
j_gene: TRBJ1-1
abundance: NA
CDR3aa: CASSQQGARLSTDMNTEAFF
CDR3nt: TGCGCCAGCAGCCAGCAGGGGGCGAGGCTCTCAACAGACATGAACACTGAAGCTTTCTTT

d_gene: TRBD1
v_gene: TRBV7-8
len: 18
j_gene: TRBJ1-2
abundance: NA
CDR3aa: CASSLGLIGGTGAYGYTF
CDR3nt: TGTGCCAGCAGCTTAGGGCTTATCGGCGGGACAGGCGCTTATGGCTACACCTTC

d_gene: TRBD1
v_gene: TRBV4-1
len: 15
j_gene: TRBJ2-1
abundance: NA
CDR3aa: CASSQRSTGINEQFF
CDR3nt: TGCGCCAGCAGCCAAAGATCGACAGGGATCAATGAGCAGTTCTTC

d_gene: TRBD2
v_gene: TRBV29-1
len: 19
j_gene: TRBJ2-1
abundance: NA
CDR3aa: CSVRGTSGSKALPYNEQFF
CDR3nt: TGCAGCGTTCGGGGGACTAGCGGGAGTAAAGCGCTGCCCTACAATGAGCAGTTCTTC

d_gene: NA
v_gene: TRBV5-8
len: 12
j_gene: TRBJ1-2
abundance: once
CDR3aa: CASSLGLYGYTF
CDR3nt: TGTGCCAGCAGCTTGGGGCTCTATGGCTACACCTTC

d_gene: TRBD2
v_gene: TRBV13
len: 16
j_gene: TRBJ2-7
abundance: NA
CDR3aa: CASSLVASGGSYEQYF
CDR3nt: TGTGCCAGCAGCTTAGTCGCTTCGGGAGGGTCCTACGAGCAGTACTTC

d_gene: TRBD1
v_gene: TRBV19
len: 16
j_gene: TRBJ2-1
abundance: NA
CDR3aa: CASSMGDRATYNEQFF
CDR3nt: TGTGCCAGTAGTATGGGTGACAGGGCTACCTACAATGAGCAGTTCTTC

d_gene: TRBD1
v_gene: TRBV7-8
len: 14
j_gene: TRBJ1-2
abundance: NA
CDR3aa: CASSDGTGGFGYTF
CDR3nt: TGTGCCAGCAGCGACGGGACAGGGGGGTTTGGCTACACCTTC

d_gene: TRBD1
v_gene: TRBV5-1
len: 17
j_gene: TRBJ1-1
abundance: NA
CDR3aa: CASSLGLRGTRRTEAFF
CDR3nt: TGCGCCAGCAGCTTGGGACTCAGGGGGACTCGGCGGACTGAAGCTTTCTTT

d_gene: TRBD2
v_gene: TRBV7-9
len: 16
j_gene: TRBJ2-2
abundance: NA
CDR3aa: CALLKLAGGNTGELFF
CDR3nt: TGTGCCCTCCTTAAGTTAGCGGGCGGGAACACCGGGGAGCTGTTTTTT

d_gene: TRBD1
v_gene: TRBV6-1
len: 15
j_gene: TRBJ2-5
abundance: NA
CDR3aa: CASNGQGMFSETQYF
CDR3nt: TGTGCCAGCAATGGACAGGGGATGTTTTCAGAGACCCAGTACTTC

d_gene: NA
v_gene: TRBV29-1
len: 14
j_gene: TRBJ1-2
abundance: NA
CDR3aa: CSVESLDRNYGYTF
CDR3nt: TGCAGCGTCGAGAGCTTAGATCGGAACTATGGCTACACCTTC

d_gene: TRBD1
v_gene: TRBV4-2
len: 14
j_gene: TRBJ2-7
abundance: once
CDR3aa: CASSRETGQWEQYF
CDR3nt: TGTGCCAGCAGCCGGGAGACAGGGCAATGGGAGCAGTACTTC

d_gene: NA
v_gene: TRBV5-1
len: 15
j_gene: TRBJ2-1
abundance: NA
CDR3aa: CASSFAGGSYNEQFF
CDR3nt: TGCGCCAGCAGCTTCGCAGGGGGGTCCTACAATGAGCAGTTCTTC

d_gene: NA
v_gene: TRBV7-3
len: 15
j_gene: TRBJ2-1
abundance: once
CDR3aa: CASSTTVASLHEQFF
CDR3nt: TGTGCCAGCAGCACCACCGTAGCGTCCCTTCATGAGCAGTTCTTC

d_gene: NA
v_gene: TRBV7-9
len: 11
j_gene: TRBJ2-4
abundance: NA
CDR3aa: CASSLGLILYF
CDR3nt: TGTGCCAGCAGCTTAGGGCTCATCTTGTACTTC

d_gene: TRBD2
v_gene: TRBV11-2
len: 14
j_gene: TRBJ2-5
abundance: NA
CDR3aa: CASSGTIPQETQYF
CDR3nt: TGTGCCAGCAGCGGGACTATTCCCCAAGAGACCCAGTACTTC

d_gene: NA
v_gene: TRBV27
len: 18
j_gene: TRBJ2-7
abundance: NA
CDR3aa: CASSLSIGSGPTPYEQYF
CDR3nt: TGTGCCAGCAGTTTATCGATAGGTAGCGGACCTACTCCCTACGAGCAGTACTTC

d_gene: TRBD1
v_gene: TRBV4-3
len: 15
j_gene: TRBJ1-4
abundance: few
CDR3aa: CASSTRPTGDEKLFF
CDR3nt: TGCGCCAGCAGCACCCGCCCGACAGGGGACGAAAAACTGTTTTTT

d_gene: TRBD2
v_gene: TRBV11-2
len: 14
j_gene: TRBJ2-1
abundance: NA
CDR3aa: CASSLGGRLNEQFF
CDR3nt: TGTGCCAGCAGCTTAGGCGGGAGGTTGAATGAGCAGTTCTTC

d_gene: NA
v_gene: TRBV5-1
len: 15
j_gene: TRBJ1-4
abundance: once
CDR3aa: CASSLDGSTNEKLFF
CDR3nt: TGCGCCAGCAGCTTGGACGGTTCAACTAATGAAAAACTGTTTTTT

d_gene: NA
v_gene: TRBV27
len: 14
j_gene: TRBJ2-1
abundance: NA
CDR3aa: CASSLALTNNEQFF
CDR3nt: TGTGCCAGCAGTTTGGCGTTGACTAACAATGAGCAGTTCTTC

d_gene: TRBD2
v_gene: TRBV9
len: 15
j_gene: TRBJ2-1
abundance: NA
CDR3aa: CASSDTGTSGRNQFF
CDR3nt: TGTGCCAGCAGCGACACCGGGACTAGCGGTCGAAACCAGTTCTTC

d_gene: TRBD1
v_gene: TRBV5-1
len: 15
j_gene: TRBJ2-3
abundance: NA
CDR3aa: CASSAGQGATDTQYF
CDR3nt: TGCGCCAGCAGCGCCGGACAGGGAGCCACAGATACGCAGTATTTT

d_gene: NA
v_gene: TRBV4-3
len: 16
j_gene: TRBJ2-2
abundance: NA
CDR3aa: CASSQAWTESTGELFF
CDR3nt: TGCGCCAGCAGCCAAGCTTGGACAGAGTCGACCGGGGAGCTGTTTTTT

d_gene: TRBD2
v_gene: TRBV9
len: 21
j_gene: TRBJ2-1
abundance: NA
CDR3aa: CASSVSVELAGGPSAYNEQFF
CDR3nt: TGTGCCAGCAGCGTTTCCGTGGAGCTTGCGGGAGGGCCCTCCGCCTACAATGAGCAGTTCTTC

d_gene: NA
v_gene: TRBV9
len: 11
j_gene: TRBJ2-7
abundance: NA
CDR3aa: CASSSGVEQYF
CDR3nt: TGTGCCAGCAGCTCAGGGGTCGAGCAGTACTTC

d_gene: NA
v_gene: TRBV30
len: 13
j_gene: TRBJ2-1
abundance: once
CDR3aa: CAWSVLRNNEQFF
CDR3nt: TGTGCCTGGAGTGTACTCAGGAACAATGAGCAGTTCTTC

d_gene: TRBD1
v_gene: TRBV28
len: 14
j_gene: TRBJ1-2
abundance: NA
CDR3aa: CASSWPGGNYGYTF
CDR3nt: TGTGCCAGCAGTTGGCCAGGGGGCAACTATGGCTACACCTTC

d_gene: NA
v_gene: TRBV29-1
len: 12
j_gene: TRBJ2-7
abundance: once
CDR3aa: CSVLEKAYEQYF
CDR3nt: TGCAGCGTCTTAGAGAAAGCCTACGAGCAGTACTTC

d_gene: NA
v_gene: TRBV19
len: 15
j_gene: TRBJ2-7
abundance: NA
CDR3aa: CASSIDGAPRYEQYF
CDR3nt: TGTGCCAGTAGTATAGACGGAGCTCCTAGGTACGAGCAGTACTTC

d_gene: NA
v_gene: TRBV6-5
len: 15
j_gene: TRBJ2-1
abundance: once
CDR3aa: CASSYRLAPYNEQFF
CDR3nt: TGTGCCAGCAGTTACCGGCTAGCACCTTACAATGAGCAGTTCTTC

d_gene: NA
v_gene: TRBV21-1
len: 15
j_gene: TRBJ2-7
abundance: NA
CDR3aa: CASRPKREGPYEQYF
CDR3nt: TGTGCCAGCAGACCCAAGCGGGAGGGCCCTTACGAGCAGTACTTC

d_gene: NA
v_gene: TRBV30
len: 14
j_gene: TRBJ1-2
abundance: once
CDR3aa: CAWITYGENYGYTF
CDR3nt: TGTGCCTGGATTACTTACGGGGAAAACTATGGCTACACCTTC

d_gene: NA
v_gene: TRBV12-5
len: 13
j_gene: TRBJ2-7
abundance: NA
CDR3aa: CASGSGQTYEQYF
CDR3nt: TGTGCTAGTGGTTCCGGACAGACCTACGAGCAGTACTTC

d_gene: NA
v_gene: TRBV19
len: 15
j_gene: TRBJ2-7
abundance: NA
CDR3aa: CASSIGSGGTYEQYF
CDR3nt: TGTGCCAGTAGTATAGGTAGCGGAGGCACCTACGAGCAGTACTTC